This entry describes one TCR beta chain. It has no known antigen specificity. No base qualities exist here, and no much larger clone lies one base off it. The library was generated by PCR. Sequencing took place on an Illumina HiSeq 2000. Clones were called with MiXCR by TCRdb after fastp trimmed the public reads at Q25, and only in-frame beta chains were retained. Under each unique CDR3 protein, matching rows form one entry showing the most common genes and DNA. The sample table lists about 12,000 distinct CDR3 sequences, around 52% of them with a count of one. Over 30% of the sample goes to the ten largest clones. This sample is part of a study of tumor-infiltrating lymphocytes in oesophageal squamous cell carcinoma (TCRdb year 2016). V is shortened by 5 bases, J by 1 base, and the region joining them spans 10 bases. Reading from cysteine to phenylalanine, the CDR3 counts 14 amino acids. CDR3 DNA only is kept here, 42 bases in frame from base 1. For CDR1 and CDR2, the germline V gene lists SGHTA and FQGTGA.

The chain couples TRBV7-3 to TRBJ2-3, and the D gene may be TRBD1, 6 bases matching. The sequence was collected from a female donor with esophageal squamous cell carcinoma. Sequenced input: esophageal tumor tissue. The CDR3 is CASSKEGGTDTQYF. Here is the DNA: TGTGCCAGCAGCAAAGAGGGGGGCACAGATACGCAGTATTTT.